This T cell receptor beta chain was sequenced in a study of T cells after somatic rescue of genetic block. J lost 8 bases, V lost 3 bases, and 10 bases had no gene match. The CDR3 loop spans 15 amino acids. Germline CDR1 and CDR2: LGHNA and YSLEER. Clones were sequenced by immunoSEQ multiplex PCR, and TCRdb holds only the in-frame ones, with some missing. In the table there are 110,000 or so clones, about nine tenths of which are singletons. The sequenced material came from peripheral blood mononuclear cells (PBMCs). The chain combines TRBV4-3 with TRBJ2-1, with 7 bases identical to TRBD2. The receptor comes from a woman aged 18-29 years. CDR3 loop: CASSHRWGGGDEQFF. CDR3 DNA: TGCGCCAGCAGCCACCGCTGGGGGGGTGGCGATGAGCAGTTCTTC.